Each of the 16 T cell receptor beta chains below was sequenced from the same sample in a study of blood T cell repertoires in COVID-19. Method: immunoSEQ multiplex PCR; TCRdb's copy keeps in-frame clones and lacks some. The sample has over 300,000 clones, 89% seen once; the top ten hold about 6.8%. Sequenced material: peripheral blood. The receptor source for this set is a man between 18 and 29 years old who had recovered from COVID-19.

The rearrangement uses TRBV4-1 and TRBJ2-5, with 11 positions matching TRBD2. V shed 1 base and J 4 bases; nucleotides not matched to a gene: 17. The CDR3 is 20 amino acids. CDR1 and CDR2 (germline): MGHRA, YSYEKL. CDR3 coding DNA: TGCGCCAGCAGCCAAGGTTCCCCCACTAGCGGGAGAGCCTGGGGAGAGACCCAGTACTTC. Translating gives CASSQGSPTSGRAWGETQYF.

This clone was seen a few times. The CDR3 protein is CASSFLRASGGAHPGELFF. The CDR3 region has the DNA TGCGCCAGCAGCTTCCTTCGGGCTAGCGGGGGGGCCCATCCCGGGGAGCTGTTTTTT. The V call is TRBV5-1, the J call TRBJ2-2, with 12 positions matching TRBD2. Germline V lookup: CDR1 SGHRS, CDR2 YFSETQ. V lost 2 bases to trimming and J lost 6 bases; unmatched junction nucleotides: 14. The CDR3 spans 19 residues.

J is TRBJ1-2 and V is TRBV6-1; D not resolved. The CDR3 sequence is 13 residues long. Trimming cost V 3 bases and J 5 bases, with 10 bases left between them. Per the germline V gene, CDR1 is MNHNS and CDR2 is SASEGT. The DNA for the CDR3 is TGTGCCAGCAGTGAGGGGAGTCTTTATGGCTACACCTTC. This gives the protein CASSEGSLYGYTF.

The V and J genes are TRBV6-4 and TRBJ1-2, with TRBD1 matching over 11 bases. In germline, CDR1 is MRHNA, CDR2 SNTAGT. The CDR3 is made up of 13 amino acids. The trim removed 4 bases at V and 8 bases at J, leaving 3 bases unmatched. The CDR3 here is CASSADRGQGYTF. The CDR3, as DNA: TGTGCCAGCAGTGCGGACAGGGGGCAAGGCTACACCTTC.

The chain has TRBV7-9 and TRBJ2-7; tentative D call: TRBD1 (5 bases). Per the germline V gene, CDR1 is SEHNR and CDR2 is FQNEAQ (reference sequence). CDR3 length: 15 residues. The V end lost 8 bases, the J end lost 0 bases, and 17 bases lay between the germline ends. The CDR3: CASEALGRDSYEQYF. The CDR3, as DNA: TGTGCCAGCGAAGCCCTGGGCAGGGACTCCTACGAGCAGTACTTC.

The V gene is TRBV5-1, the J gene TRBJ1-1, with 10 bases matching TRBD1. V was clipped by 5 bases and J by 5 bases; unmatched bases: 9. This CDR3 has 15 residues. Germline-derived CDR1 and CDR2 are SGHRS and YFSETQ. CDR3 residues: CASRQTGGKGTEAFF. For the CDR3, the DNA is TGCGCCAGCAGACAGACAGGGGGCAAAGGGACTGAAGCTTTCTTT.

CDR3 residues: CASSQDHGTGVDEQYF. The CDR3 DNA reads as TGCGCCAGCAGCCAAGATCACGGGACAGGGGTAGACGAGCAGTACTTC. The chain uses TRBV4-3 and TRBJ2-7, with 10 bases identical to TRBD1. V trimming: 0 bases; J trimming: 5 bases; junction bases outside the gene matches: 7. Germline assignment: CDR1 LGHNA and CDR2 YSLEER. CDR3 length: 16 residues.

This clone occurred once. The rearrangement links TRBV7-3 to TRBJ2-7, with a possible D match to TRBD1 (6 bases). V dropped 4 bases and J dropped 2 bases, with 15 bases sitting between them. The CDR3 sequence is 15 residues long. Germline V lookup: CDR1 SGHTA, CDR2 FQGTGA. The CDR3 DNA reads as TGTGCCAGCAGCTACAAGGGGGATTCAACCTACGAGCAGTACTTC. Translating gives CASSYKGDSTYEQYF. Full variable domain (outside the CDR3, taken from reference TRBV7-3 and TRBJ2-7): GAGVSQTPSNKVTEKGKYVELRCDPISGHTALYWYRQSLGQGPEFLIYFQGTGAADDSGLPNDRFFAVRPEGSVSTLKIQRTERGDSAVYLCASSYKGDSTYEQYFGPGTRLTVT.

V and J are TRBV5-5 and TRBJ1-4, with 8 bases fitting TRBD1. The CDR3 has 15 amino acids. Per germline, CDR1 SGHKS and CDR2 YYEKEE (reference sequence). V shed 2 bases, J shed 5 bases, and the junction held 5 bases outside the gene matches. Here the CDR3 reads CASSFGQGRNEKLFF. CDR3 nucleotide sequence: TGTGCCAGCAGCTTCGGACAGGGCAGGAATGAAAAACTGTTTTTT.

The chain is built from TRBV5-1 and TRBJ2-2, with TRBD1 identical over 7 bases. This CDR3 contains 16 residues. V dropped 5 bases and J dropped 6; count of bases not matched to a gene: 13. Per the germline V gene, CDR1 is SGHRS and CDR2 is YFSETQ. CDR3 nucleotide sequence: TGCGCCAGCAGTGCGAAGACGACAGGGTGGGCCGGGGAGCTGTTTTTT. The encoded protein is CASSAKTTGWAGELFF.

The chain recombines TRBV4-3 with TRBJ2-1, with TRBD2 matching 15 bases. The germline V gene has CDR1 LGHNA and CDR2 YSLEER. The V and J ends lost 6 bases and 5 bases, in that order; junction bases with no gene match: 8. The CDR3 has 17 residues. The CDR3 DNA follows: TGCGCCAGCAGTCCTGGACTAGCGGGGGGGCCCGACAATGAGCAGTTCTTC. It yields the protein CASSPGLAGGPDNEQFF.

V usage is TRBV6-5 and J usage is TRBJ2-7; D might be TRBD2 (5 bases). Germline CDR1 reads MNHEY; CDR2 reads SVGAGI. The CDR3 length is 13 residues. Between the trimmed V and J ends, which lost 0 bases and 4 bases, there was a span of 7 bases. Here the CDR3 DNA reads TGTGCCAGCAGTTACTCACGGGAATACGAGCAGTACTTC. Residues: CASSYSREYEQYF.

The CDR3 nucleotides read TGTGCCAGCAGTTCCGGCCCCAGGGAGCAGTTCTTC. Protein sequence: CASSSGPREQFF. The genes are TRBV12-3 or TRBV12-4 and TRBJ2-1; D ambiguous. This CDR3 is built from 12 residues. V dropped 4 bases and J dropped 10 bases, with 11 bases sitting between them.

This chain links TRBV7-3 with TRBJ2-5; D is ambiguous. Germline V gene data show CDR1 as SGHTA and CDR2 as FQGTGA. The CDR3 covers 13 residues. The V end was cut by 5 bases, the J end by 0 bases, with 7 bases between. The CDR3 protein is CASSPDNQETQYF. CDR3 DNA: TGTGCCAGCAGCCCCGACAACCAAGAGACCCAGTACTTC.

CDR3 protein: CASSQDWPRGGYTF. The CDR3 DNA sequence: TGTGCCAGCAGCCAAGATTGGCCCCGGGGGGGCTACACCTTC. The rearrangement uses TRBV3-1 (or the pseudogene TRBV3-2) and TRBJ1-2, with a tentative D call TRBD1 (5 bases). The germline V gene encodes CDR1 LGHDT and CDR2 YNNKEL (reference sequence). The V end was cut by 0 bases, the J end by 8 bases, with 13 bases between. This CDR3 has 14 residues.

The genes are TRBV5-4 and TRBJ1-6; 8 bases fit TRBD1. The CDR3 runs 15 residues. CDR1 and CDR2 from the germline V gene are SGHNT and YYREEE (reference sequence). J lost 9 bases, V lost 5 bases, and 10 bases had no gene match. The CDR3 nucleotides read TGTGCCAGCAGTCTCGACCAGGGGGCTCTTTCACCCCTCCACTTT. This sequence encodes CASSLDQGALSPLHF.